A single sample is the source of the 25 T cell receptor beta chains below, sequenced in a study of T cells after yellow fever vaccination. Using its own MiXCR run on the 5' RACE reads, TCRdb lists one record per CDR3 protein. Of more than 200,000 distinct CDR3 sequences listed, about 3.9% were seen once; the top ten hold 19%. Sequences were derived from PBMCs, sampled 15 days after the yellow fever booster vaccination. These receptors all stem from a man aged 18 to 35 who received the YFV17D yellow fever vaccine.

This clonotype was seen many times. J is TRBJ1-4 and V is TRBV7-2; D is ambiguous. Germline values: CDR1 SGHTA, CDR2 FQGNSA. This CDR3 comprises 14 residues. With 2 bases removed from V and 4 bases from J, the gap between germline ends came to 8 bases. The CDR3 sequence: CASSLLVFNEKLFF. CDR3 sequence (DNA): TGTGCCAGCAGCTTATTGGTTTTTAATGAAAAACTGTTTTTT. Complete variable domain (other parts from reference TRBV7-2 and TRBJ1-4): GAGVSQSPSNKVTEKGKDVELRCDPISGHTALYWYRQSLGQGLEFLIYFQGNSAPDKSGLPSDRFSAERTGGSVSTLTIQRTQQEDSAVYLCASSLLVFNEKLFFGSGTQLSVL.

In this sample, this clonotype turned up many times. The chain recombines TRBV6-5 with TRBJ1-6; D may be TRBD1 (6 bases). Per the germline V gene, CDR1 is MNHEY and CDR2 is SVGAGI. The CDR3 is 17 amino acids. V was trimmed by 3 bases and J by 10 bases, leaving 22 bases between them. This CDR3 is CASSYQQGASSVSPLHF. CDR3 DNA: TGTGCCAGCAGTTATCAACAGGGAGCTTCTTCCGTATCACCCCTCCACTTT.

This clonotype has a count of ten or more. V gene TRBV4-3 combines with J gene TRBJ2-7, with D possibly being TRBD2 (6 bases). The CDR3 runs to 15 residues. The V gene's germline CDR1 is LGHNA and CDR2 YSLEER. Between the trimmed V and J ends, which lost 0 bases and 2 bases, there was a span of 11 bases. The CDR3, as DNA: TGCGCCAGCAGCCAAGAGAATCTAGCGACCTACGAGCAGTACTTC. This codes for CASSQENLATYEQYF.

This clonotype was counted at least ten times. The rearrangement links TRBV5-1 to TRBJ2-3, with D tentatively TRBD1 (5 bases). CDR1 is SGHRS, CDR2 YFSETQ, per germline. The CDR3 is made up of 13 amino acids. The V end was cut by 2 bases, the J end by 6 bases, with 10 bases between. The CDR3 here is CASSLQDGDTQYF. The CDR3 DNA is TGCGCCAGCAGCTTACAGGACGGGGATACGCAGTATTTT.

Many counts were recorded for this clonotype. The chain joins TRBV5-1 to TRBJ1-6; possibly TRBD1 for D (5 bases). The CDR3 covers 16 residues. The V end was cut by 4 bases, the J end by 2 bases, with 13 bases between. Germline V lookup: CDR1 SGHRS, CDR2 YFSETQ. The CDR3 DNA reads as TGCGCCAGCAGCCTCGCCGGGACGGCCTATAATTCACCCCTCCACTTT. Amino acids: CASSLAGTAYNSPLHF.

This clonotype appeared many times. As DNA, the CDR3 is TGTGCCAGCAGGGGAAGGGGGCGCGATTCACCCCTCCACTTT. This translates into CASRGRGRDSPLHF. The V gene is TRBV5-4, the J gene TRBJ1-6; TRBD1 agrees at 7 bases. V dropped 5 bases and J dropped 8; count of bases not matched to a gene: 7. This CDR3 contains 14 residues. Germline CDR1 and CDR2: SGHNT and YYREEE (reference sequence).

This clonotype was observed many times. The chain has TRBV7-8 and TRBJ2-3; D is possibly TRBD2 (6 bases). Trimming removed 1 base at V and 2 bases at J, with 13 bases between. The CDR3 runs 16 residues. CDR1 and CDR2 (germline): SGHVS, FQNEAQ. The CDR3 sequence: CASSLVPSAITDTQYF. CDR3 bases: TGTGCCAGCAGCTTAGTGCCTAGCGCAATCACAGATACGCAGTATTTT.

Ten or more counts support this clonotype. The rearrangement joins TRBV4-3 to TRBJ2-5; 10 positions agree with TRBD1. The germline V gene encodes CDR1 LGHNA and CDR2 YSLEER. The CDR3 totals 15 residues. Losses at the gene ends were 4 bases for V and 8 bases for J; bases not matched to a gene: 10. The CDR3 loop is CASSRTGQGIGTQYF. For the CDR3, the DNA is TGCGCCAGCAGCCGGACGGGACAGGGGATAGGAACCCAGTACTTC.

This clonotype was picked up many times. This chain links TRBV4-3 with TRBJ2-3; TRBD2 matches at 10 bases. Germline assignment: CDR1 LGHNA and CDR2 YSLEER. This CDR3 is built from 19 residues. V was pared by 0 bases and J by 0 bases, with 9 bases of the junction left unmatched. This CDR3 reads CASSQDKASGGLSTDTQYF. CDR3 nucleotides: TGCGCCAGCAGCCAAGATAAGGCTAGCGGGGGCCTTAGCACAGATACGCAGTATTTT.

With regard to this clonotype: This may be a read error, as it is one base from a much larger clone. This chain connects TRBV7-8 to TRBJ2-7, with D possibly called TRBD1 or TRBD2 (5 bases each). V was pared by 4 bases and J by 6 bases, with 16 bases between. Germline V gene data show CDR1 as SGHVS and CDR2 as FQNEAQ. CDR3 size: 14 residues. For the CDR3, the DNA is TGTGCCAGCAGCTCCCCCACTAGGGGAAGCGAGCAGTACGTC. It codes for CASSSPTRGSEQYV.

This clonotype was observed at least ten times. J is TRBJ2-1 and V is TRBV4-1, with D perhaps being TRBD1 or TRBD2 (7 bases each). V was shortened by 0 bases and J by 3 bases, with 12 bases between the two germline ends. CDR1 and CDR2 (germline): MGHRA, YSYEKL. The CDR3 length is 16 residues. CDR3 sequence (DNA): TGCGCCAGCAGCCAAGAACCAGGGGGGGGCTACAATGAGCAGTTCTTC. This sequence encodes CASSQEPGGGYNEQFF.

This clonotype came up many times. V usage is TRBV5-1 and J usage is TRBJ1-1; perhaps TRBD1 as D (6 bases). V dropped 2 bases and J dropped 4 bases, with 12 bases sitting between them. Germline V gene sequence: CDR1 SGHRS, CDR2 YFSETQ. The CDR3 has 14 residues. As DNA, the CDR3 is TGCGCCAGCAGCTTTCAGGGGCGAGGCACTGAAGCTTTCTTT. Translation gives CASSFQGRGTEAFF.

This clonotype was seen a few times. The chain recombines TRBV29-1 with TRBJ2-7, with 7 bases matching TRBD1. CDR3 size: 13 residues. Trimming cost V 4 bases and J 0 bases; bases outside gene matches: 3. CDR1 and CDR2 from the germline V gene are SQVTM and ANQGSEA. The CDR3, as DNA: TGCAGCGTTGTGGGACAGAACTCCTACGAGCAGTACTTC. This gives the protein CSVVGQNSYEQYF.

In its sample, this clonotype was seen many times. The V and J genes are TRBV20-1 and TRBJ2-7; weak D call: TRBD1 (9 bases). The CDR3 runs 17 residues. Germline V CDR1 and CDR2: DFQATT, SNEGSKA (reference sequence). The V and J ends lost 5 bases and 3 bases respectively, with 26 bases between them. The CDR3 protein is CSAPRGGRTGVYYEQYF. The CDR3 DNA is TGCAGTGCTCCTCGGGGGGGACGGACAGGGGTCTACTACGAGCAGTACTTC.

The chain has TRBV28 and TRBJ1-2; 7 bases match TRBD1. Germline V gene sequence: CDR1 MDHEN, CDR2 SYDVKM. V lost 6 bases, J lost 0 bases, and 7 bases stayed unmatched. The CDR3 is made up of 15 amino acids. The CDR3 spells CASRSEGAANYGYTF. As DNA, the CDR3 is TGTGCCAGCAGGTCGGAGGGGGCCGCTAACTATGGCTACACCTTC.

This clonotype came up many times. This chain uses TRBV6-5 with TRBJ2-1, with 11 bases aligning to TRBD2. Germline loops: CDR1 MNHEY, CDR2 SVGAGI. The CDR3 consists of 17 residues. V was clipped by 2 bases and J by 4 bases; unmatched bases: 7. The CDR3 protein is CASSYNLAGGGYNEQFF. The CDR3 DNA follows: TGTGCCAGCAGTTACAACCTAGCGGGGGGAGGTTACAATGAGCAGTTCTTC.

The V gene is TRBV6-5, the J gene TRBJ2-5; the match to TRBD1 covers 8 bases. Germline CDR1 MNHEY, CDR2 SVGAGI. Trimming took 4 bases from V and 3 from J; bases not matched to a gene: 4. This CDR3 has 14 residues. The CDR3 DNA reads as TGTGCCAGCAGTTCCAGGGGGCTTGAAGAGACCCAGTACTTC. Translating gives CASSSRGLEETQYF.

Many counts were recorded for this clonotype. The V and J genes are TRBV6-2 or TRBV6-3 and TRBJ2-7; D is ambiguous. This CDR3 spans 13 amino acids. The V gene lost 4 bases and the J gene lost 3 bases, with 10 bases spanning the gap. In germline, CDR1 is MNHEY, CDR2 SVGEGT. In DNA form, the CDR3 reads TGTGCCAGCAGTTTCCAGGACGTCTACGAGCAGTACGTC. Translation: CASSFQDVYEQYV.

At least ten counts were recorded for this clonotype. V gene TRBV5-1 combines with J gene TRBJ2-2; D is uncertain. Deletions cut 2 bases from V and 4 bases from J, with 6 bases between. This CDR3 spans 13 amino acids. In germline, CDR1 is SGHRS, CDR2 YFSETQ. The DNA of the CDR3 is TGCGCCAGCAGCTTCATACCCACCGGGGAGCTGTTTTTT. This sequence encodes CASSFIPTGELFF.

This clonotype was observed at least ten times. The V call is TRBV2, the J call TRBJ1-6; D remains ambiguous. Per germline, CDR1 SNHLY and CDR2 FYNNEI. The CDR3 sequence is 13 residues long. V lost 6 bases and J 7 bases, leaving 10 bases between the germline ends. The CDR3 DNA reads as TGTGCCAGCAGGCGGACTCAGAATTCACCCCTCCACTTT. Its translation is CASRRTQNSPLHF.

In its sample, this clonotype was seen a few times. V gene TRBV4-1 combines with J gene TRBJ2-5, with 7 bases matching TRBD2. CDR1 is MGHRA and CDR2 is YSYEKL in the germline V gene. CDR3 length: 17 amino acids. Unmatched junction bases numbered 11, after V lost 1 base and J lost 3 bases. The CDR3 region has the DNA TGCGCCAGCAGCCAAGTCGGTGGCGGGGGTGGGGAAGAGACCCAGTACTTC. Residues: CASSQVGGGGGEETQYF.

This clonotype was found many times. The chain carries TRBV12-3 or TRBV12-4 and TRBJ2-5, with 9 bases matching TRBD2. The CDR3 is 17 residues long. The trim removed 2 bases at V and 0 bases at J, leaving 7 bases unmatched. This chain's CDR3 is CASSLSAAGGNQETQYF. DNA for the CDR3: TGTGCCAGCAGTTTATCCGCGGCGGGGGGGAACCAAGAGACCCAGTACTTC.

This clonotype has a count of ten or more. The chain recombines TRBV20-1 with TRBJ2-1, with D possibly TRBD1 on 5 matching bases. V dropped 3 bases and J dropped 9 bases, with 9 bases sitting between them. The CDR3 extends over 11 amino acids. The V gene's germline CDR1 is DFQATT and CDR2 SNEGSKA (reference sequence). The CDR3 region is CSASRGSEQFF. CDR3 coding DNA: TGCAGTGCTAGTAGGGGTAGTGAGCAGTTCTTC.

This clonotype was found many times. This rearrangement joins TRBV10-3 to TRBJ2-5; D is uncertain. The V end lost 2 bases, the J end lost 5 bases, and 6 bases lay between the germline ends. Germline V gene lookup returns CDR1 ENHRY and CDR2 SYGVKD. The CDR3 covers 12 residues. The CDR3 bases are TGTGCCATCAGTGAGATCCGGGAGACCCAGTACTTC. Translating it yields CAISEIRETQYF.

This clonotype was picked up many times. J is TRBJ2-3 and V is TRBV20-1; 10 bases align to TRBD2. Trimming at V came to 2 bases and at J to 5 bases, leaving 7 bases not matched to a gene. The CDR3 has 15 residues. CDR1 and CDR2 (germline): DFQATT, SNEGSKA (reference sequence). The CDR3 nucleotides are TGCAGTGCTAGACGTACTAGCGGGGCTGGAGATACGCAGTATTTT. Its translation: CSARRTSGAGDTQYF.